Presented here are 9 T cell receptor beta chains from one specimen sequenced in a study of cytomegalovirus exposure and HLA in healthy donors. Primers included in the PCR were 60 Vbeta and 13 Jbeta primers. Clones were read by immunoSEQ multiplex PCR, and TCRdb kept only the in-frame ones, dropping some. This repertoire shows 150,000 to 200,000 clones, approximately 85% found once; its top ten account for approximately 9.4%. The sequencing input was PBMCs. All receptors come from a man aged 18-30 years in good health and CMV-seropositive.

This clone appeared once. This chain uses TRBV7-8 with TRBJ2-5; 9 bases fit TRBD1. V shed 3 bases and J 5 bases; nucleotides not matched to a gene: 10. CDR3 length: 16 residues. The germline V gene has CDR1 SGHVS and CDR2 FQNEAQ. Written as DNA, the CDR3 is TGTGCCAGCAGCTTTCGGAGGACAGGGGTTCGGGAGACCCAGTACTTC. Its translation is CASSFRRTGVRETQYF.

CDR3 residues: CASSIGGKSSYNEQFF. The CDR3 bases are TGTGCCAGTAGTATTGGGGGGAAAAGCTCCTACAATGAGCAGTTCTTC. This rearrangement joins TRBV19 to TRBJ2-1; weak D call: TRBD2 (6 bases). Trimming took 3 bases from V and 0 from J, leaving 12 bases between them. Per the germline V gene, CDR1 is LNHDA and CDR2 is SQIVND (reference sequence). The CDR3 length is 16 residues.

This chain uses TRBV5-4 with TRBJ2-7; 8 bases fit TRBD2. J lost 5 bases, V lost 0 bases, and 4 bases had no gene match. CDR1 SGHNT and CDR2 YYREEE come from the germline V gene (reference sequence). The CDR3 loop spans 14 amino acids. CDR3 nucleotides: TGTGCCAGCAGCTTGGCGGGGGGGCAAAACGAGCAGTACTTC. Its protein product is CASSLAGGQNEQYF.

The CDR3 bases are TGTGCCAGCAGCCCGGCGGCAGTTAGCAATCAGCCCCAGCATTTT. The encoded protein is CASSPAAVSNQPQHF. V gene TRBV6-5 combines with J gene TRBJ1-5, with D hard to call. CDR1 is MNHEY, CDR2 SVGAGI, per germline. The CDR3 is made up of 15 amino acids. V lost 6 bases and J lost 0, with 12 bases in between.

The chain uses TRBV5-1 and TRBJ2-5; D remains unclear. In germline, CDR1 is SGHRS, CDR2 YFSETQ. With 3 bases removed from V and 5 bases from J, the gap between germline ends came to 14 bases. CDR3 length: 14 residues. The CDR3 sequence: CASSSPAARETQYF. CDR3 nucleotides: TGCGCCAGCAGCTCCCCCGCCGCCAGGGAGACCCAGTACTTC.

This chain joins TRBV20-1 and TRBJ1-2; D gene uncertain. Germline loops: CDR1 DFQATT, CDR2 SNEGSKA (reference sequence). Trimming pared 3 bases from V and 10 bases from J, leaving 6 bases between. This CDR3 is built from 9 residues. CDR3 sequence reads: CSASPHYTF. The CDR3 DNA is TGCAGTGCTAGTCCACACTACACCTTC.

The chain carries TRBV27 and TRBJ1-1, with a possible D match to TRBD1 (5 bases). Germline CDR1 is MNHEY and CDR2 is SMNVEV (reference sequence). With 2 bases removed from V and 4 bases from J, the gap between germline ends came to 14 bases. The CDR3 loop spans 15 amino acids. The CDR3 spells CASSLTPARVTEAFF. CDR3 sequence (DNA): TGTGCCAGCAGTTTAACCCCCGCCAGGGTCACTGAAGCTTTCTTT.

The chain combines TRBV13 with TRBJ1-5; unclear D gene. The CDR3 is 12 amino acids. Germline CDR1 is PRHDT and CDR2 is FYEKMQ (reference sequence). The V end was cut by 1 base, the J end by 6 bases, with 4 bases between. The CDR3 loop reads CASSLAGQPQHF. The DNA of the CDR3 is TGTGCCAGCAGCTTAGCCGGTCAGCCCCAGCATTTT.

This clone showed up just a few times. This rearrangement joins TRBV6-1 to TRBJ2-5; maybe TRBD1 (7 bases). Trimming removed 9 bases at V and 5 bases at J, with 19 bases between. CDR1 is MNHNS and CDR2 is SASEGT in the germline V gene. The CDR3 length is 14 residues. This CDR3 is CASGQGGFGETQYF. CDR3 nucleotide sequence: TGTGCCAGTGGGCAGGGGGGCTTTGGGGAGACCCAGTACTTC.